A selection of T cell receptor beta chains follows, all from one sample in a study of blood T cell repertoires in COVID-19. Generated by immunoSEQ multiplex PCR, the TCRdb table keeps only in-frame clones and is missing some. In the table there are 54,000 or so clones, less than 90% of which are singletons. The sequenced sample consisted of peripheral blood. Receptor source: a woman aged 60 to 75 with acute or convalescent COVID-19. Both conserved end residues are part of each CDR3. D genes are given only for firm matches.

D gene,V gene,J gene,CDR3 length,CDR3 protein
-,TRBV7-7,TRBJ1-6,16,CASSLLQLGRDSPLHF
TRBD1,TRBV19,TRBJ2-7,14,CASSSWTGTGEQYF
TRBD1,TRBV7-9,TRBJ2-7,16,CASSFGGDRVAYEQYF
-,TRBV6-5,TRBJ2-7,13,CASSYGRVGEQYF
TRBD1,TRBV6-5,TRBJ1-5,14,CASGRTGRGQPQHF
TRBD2,TRBV12-5,TRBJ2-7,17,CASGLVGTSGHSYEQYF
TRBD1,TRBV27,TRBJ1-6,15,CASNLNRDRNSPLHF
TRBD1,TRBV30,TRBJ1-1,14,CAWFRGRWDTEAFF
-,TRBV5-6,TRBJ2-7,14,CASSLQGRTYEQYF
TRBD1,TRBV11-3,TRBJ1-1,13,CASSRGRGTEAFF
-,TRBV5-8,TRBJ2-1,16,CASSPGGGGELYEQFF
TRBD2,TRBV4-2,TRBJ2-5,18,CASSQRLAGEGRVETQYF
-,TRBV6-5,TRBJ2-7,13,CASSISRGNEQYF
TRBD1,TRBV10-3,TRBJ1-2,13,CAISDTGGYGYTF
-,TRBV12-3/TRBV12-4,TRBJ1-1,12,CASSQQGIEAFF
TRBD2,TRBV5-1,TRBJ2-1,15,CASSLVGTRVNEQFF
-,TRBV15,TRBJ2-1,14,CATSIRRTYNEQFF
TRBD1,TRBV14,TRBJ1-2,16,CASSHLPGQGAYGYTF
-,TRBV15,TRBJ1-4,18,CATSRGPRDNGQMKGLFF
TRBD1,TRBV6-5,TRBJ1-2,13,CASRLDRNYGYTF
-,TRBV2,TRBJ1-5,14,CASSNSWENQPQHF
TRBD2,TRBV11-2,TRBJ2-2,13,CASTSGYTGELFF
-,TRBV2,TRBJ1-1,15,CASRGLLGENTEAFF
-,TRBV4-2,TRBJ2-7,16,CASSRRTTQGSDEQYF
TRBD1,TRBV18,TRBJ1-4,15,CASSSGQGINEKLFF
TRBD2,TRBV10-3,TRBJ2-5,15,CAISDLAGGRKTQYF
-,TRBV29-1,TRBJ2-5,11,CSVASQETQYF
TRBD1,TRBV3-1/TRBV3-2,TRBJ2-2,16,CASSPSRTGNTGELFF
-,TRBV9,TRBJ1-1,15,CASSVGGTPNTEAFF
TRBD1,TRBV28,TRBJ1-2,13,CASGSDRVYGYTF
-,TRBV7-9,TRBJ1-4,15,CASSFVTGTNEKLFF
-,TRBV6-5,TRBJ2-5,13,CASSYSRQSAQYF
-,TRBV28,TRBJ1-2,17,CASSRHLQGRNNYGYTF
-,TRBV27,TRBJ1-2,12,CASSGQGYGYTF
-,TRBV27,TRBJ2-1,13,CASSLGASNEQFF
-,TRBV7-9,TRBJ1-5,15,CASSPGGSSNQPQHF
TRBD1,TRBV30,TRBJ1-2,14,CAWSVHRGDYGYTF
-,TRBV6-1,TRBJ1-2,14,CASSDDWRAYGYTF
TRBD2,TRBV6-6,TRBJ2-1,15,CASSYSVAGGDEQFF
-,TRBV29-1,TRBJ2-3,13,CSVGSGSGDTQYF
-,TRBV19,TRBJ2-2,15,CASTDIGTTTGELFF